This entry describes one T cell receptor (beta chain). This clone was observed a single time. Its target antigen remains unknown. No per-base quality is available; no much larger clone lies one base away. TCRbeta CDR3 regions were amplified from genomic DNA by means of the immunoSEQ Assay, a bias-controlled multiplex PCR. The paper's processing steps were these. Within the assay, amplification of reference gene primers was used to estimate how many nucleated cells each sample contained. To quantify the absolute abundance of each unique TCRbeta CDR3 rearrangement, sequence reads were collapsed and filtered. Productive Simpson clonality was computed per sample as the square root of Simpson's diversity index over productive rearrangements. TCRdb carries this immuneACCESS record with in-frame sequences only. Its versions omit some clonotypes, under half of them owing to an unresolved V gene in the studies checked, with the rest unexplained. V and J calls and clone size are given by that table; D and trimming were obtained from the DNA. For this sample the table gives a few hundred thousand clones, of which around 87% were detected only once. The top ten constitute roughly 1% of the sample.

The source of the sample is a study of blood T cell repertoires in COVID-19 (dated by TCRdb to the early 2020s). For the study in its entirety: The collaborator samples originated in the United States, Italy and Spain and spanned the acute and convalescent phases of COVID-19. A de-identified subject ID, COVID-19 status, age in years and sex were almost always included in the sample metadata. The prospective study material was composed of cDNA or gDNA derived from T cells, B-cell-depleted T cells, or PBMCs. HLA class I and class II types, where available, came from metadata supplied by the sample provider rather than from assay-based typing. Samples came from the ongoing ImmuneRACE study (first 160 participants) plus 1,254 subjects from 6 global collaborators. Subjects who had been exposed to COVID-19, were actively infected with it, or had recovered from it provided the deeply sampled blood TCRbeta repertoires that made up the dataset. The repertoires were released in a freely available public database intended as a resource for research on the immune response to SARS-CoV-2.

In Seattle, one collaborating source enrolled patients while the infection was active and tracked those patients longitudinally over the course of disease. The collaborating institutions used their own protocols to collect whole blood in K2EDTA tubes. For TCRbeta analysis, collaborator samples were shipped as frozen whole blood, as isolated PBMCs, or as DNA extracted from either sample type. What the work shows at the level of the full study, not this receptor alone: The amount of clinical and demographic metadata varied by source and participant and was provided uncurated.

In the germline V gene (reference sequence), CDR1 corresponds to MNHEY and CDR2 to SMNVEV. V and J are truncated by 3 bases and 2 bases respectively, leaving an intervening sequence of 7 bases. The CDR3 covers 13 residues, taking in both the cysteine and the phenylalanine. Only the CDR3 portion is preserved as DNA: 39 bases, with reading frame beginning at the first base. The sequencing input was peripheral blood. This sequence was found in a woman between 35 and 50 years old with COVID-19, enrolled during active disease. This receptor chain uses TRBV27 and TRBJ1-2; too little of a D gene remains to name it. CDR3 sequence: CASSFRVNYGYTF. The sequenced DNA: TGTGCCAGCAGTTTTCGGGTCAACTATGGCTACACCTTC.